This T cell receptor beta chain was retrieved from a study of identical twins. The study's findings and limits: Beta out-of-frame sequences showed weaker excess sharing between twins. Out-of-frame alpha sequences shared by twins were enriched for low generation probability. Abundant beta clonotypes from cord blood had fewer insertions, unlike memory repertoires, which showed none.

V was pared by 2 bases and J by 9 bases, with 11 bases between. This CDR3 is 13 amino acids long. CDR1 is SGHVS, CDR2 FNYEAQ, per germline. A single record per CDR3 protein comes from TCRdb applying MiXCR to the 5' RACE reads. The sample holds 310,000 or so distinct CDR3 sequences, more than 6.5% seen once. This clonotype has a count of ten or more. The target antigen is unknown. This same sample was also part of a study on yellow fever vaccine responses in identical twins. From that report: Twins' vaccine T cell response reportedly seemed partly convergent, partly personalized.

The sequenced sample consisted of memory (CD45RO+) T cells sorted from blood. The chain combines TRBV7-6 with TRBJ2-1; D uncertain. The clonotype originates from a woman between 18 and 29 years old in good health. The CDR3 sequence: CASSLSNIVEQFF. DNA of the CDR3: TGTGCCAGCAGCTTAAGCAACATCGTTGAGCAGTTCTTC.